These 8 T cell receptor beta chains originate from one sample sequenced in a study of CD8 T cells in ankylosing spondylitis. TCRdb re-analysed the 5' RACE reads in MiXCR, keeping a single row per CDR3 protein. The sample holds 290,000 or so distinct CDR3 sequences, less than 25% seen once. Sequencing was performed on blood, either unsorted or a sorted T cell fraction (not recorded which). These receptors all come from a female donor with ankylosing spondylitis or in good health (not recorded which).

At least ten counts were recorded for this clonotype. The rearrangement uses TRBV29-1 and TRBJ1-1; D remains ambiguous. The CDR3 contains 11 residues. The germline CDR1 and CDR2 sequences are SQVTM and ANQGSEA. V lost 4 bases and J lost 3, with 6 bases in between. CDR3 amino acids: CSVVVYTEAFF. CDR3 nucleotide sequence: TGCAGCGTTGTGGTGTACACTGAAGCTTTCTTT.

This clonotype was counted ten times or more. The chain joins TRBV6-5 to TRBJ1-1; 8 bases fit TRBD1. With 5 bases clipped from V and 0 bases from J, the junction kept 5 bases outside the gene matches. The CDR3 has 15 amino acids. Germline-derived CDR1 and CDR2 are MNHEY and SVGAGI. CDR3 nucleotide sequence: TGTGCCAGCAGTCTGACAGGGGATATGAACACTGAAGCTTTCTTT. Protein: CASSLTGDMNTEAFF.

This clonotype was counted a few times. In DNA form, the CDR3 reads TGTGCCAGCAGCCCGAGGGGGTCCGAGCAGTACTTC. This translates into CASSPRGSEQYF. V usage is TRBV7-2 and J usage is TRBJ2-7; D possibly corresponds to TRBD1 (6 bases). Looked up from germline, CDR1 is SGHTA and CDR2 is FQGNSA. V lost 5 bases and J 6 bases, leaving 11 bases between the germline ends. This CDR3 has 12 residues. Full variable domain (remainder filled in from reference TRBV7-2 and TRBJ2-7): GAGVSQSPSNKVTEKGKDVELRCDPISGHTALYWYRQSLGQGLEFLIYFQGNSAPDKSGLPSDRFSAERTGGSVSTLTIQRTQQEDSAVYLCASSPRGSEQYFGPGTRLTVT.

V gene TRBV6-2 or TRBV6-3 combines with J gene TRBJ2-1; D call uncertain. Between the trimmed V and J ends, which lost 7 bases and 6 bases, there was a span of 16 bases. The CDR3 consists of 14 residues. CDR1 is MNHEY and CDR2 is SVGEGT in the germline V gene. The CDR3: CASTDTTQPNEQFF. CDR3 nucleotides: TGTGCCAGCACCGACACGACCCAGCCCAATGAGCAGTTCTTC.

This clonotype was observed many times. The chain joins TRBV20-1 to TRBJ2-1, with 13 bases lining up with TRBD2. Trimming took 5 bases from V and 5 from J; bases not matched to a gene: 3. This CDR3 has 14 residues. Germline V lookup: CDR1 DFQATT, CDR2 SNEGSKA (reference sequence). The CDR3 here is CSAWTSGGDNEQFF. The CDR3 nucleotides are TGCAGTGCTTGGACTAGCGGGGGAGACAATGAGCAGTTCTTC.

This sequence joins TRBV6-2 or TRBV6-3 and TRBJ1-2; 7 nucleotides line up with TRBD1. This CDR3 spans 15 amino acids. Germline lookup yields CDR1 MNHEY and CDR2 SVGEGT. V gave up 5 bases and J gave up 4 bases; unmatched junction bases: 10. CDR3 amino acids: CASSASTGSVYGYTF. CDR3 DNA: TGTGCCAGCAGTGCCTCGACAGGGTCGGTCTATGGCTACACCTTC.

The chain carries TRBV2 and TRBJ2-1; perhaps TRBD1 as D (7 bases). V shed 8 bases and J shed 2 bases, with 16 bases lying between them. CDR1 SNHLY and CDR2 FYNNEI come from the germline V gene. The CDR3 is made up of 15 amino acids. The CDR3 loop is CASATGGQTYNEQFF. As DNA, the CDR3 is TGTGCCAGCGCGACCGGGGGACAGACCTACAATGAGCAGTTCTTC. Filled out from reference TRBV2 and TRBJ2-1, the complete variable domain reads EPEVTQTPSHQVTQMGQEVILRCVPISNHLYFYWYRQILGQKVEFLVSFYNNEISEKSEIFDDQFSVERPDGSNFTLKIRSTKLEDSAMYFCASATGGQTYNEQFFGPGTRLTVL.

The rearrangement uses TRBV13 and TRBJ2-1; D unresolved. This CDR3 is built from 15 residues. The V gene lost 4 bases and the J gene lost 5 bases, with 15 bases spanning the gap. Germline CDR1 and CDR2: PRHDT and FYEKMQ (reference sequence). CDR3 amino acids: CASSSPYSRNNEQFF. The CDR3 DNA follows: TGTGCCAGCAGCTCCCCGTACAGTAGAAACAATGAGCAGTTCTTC.